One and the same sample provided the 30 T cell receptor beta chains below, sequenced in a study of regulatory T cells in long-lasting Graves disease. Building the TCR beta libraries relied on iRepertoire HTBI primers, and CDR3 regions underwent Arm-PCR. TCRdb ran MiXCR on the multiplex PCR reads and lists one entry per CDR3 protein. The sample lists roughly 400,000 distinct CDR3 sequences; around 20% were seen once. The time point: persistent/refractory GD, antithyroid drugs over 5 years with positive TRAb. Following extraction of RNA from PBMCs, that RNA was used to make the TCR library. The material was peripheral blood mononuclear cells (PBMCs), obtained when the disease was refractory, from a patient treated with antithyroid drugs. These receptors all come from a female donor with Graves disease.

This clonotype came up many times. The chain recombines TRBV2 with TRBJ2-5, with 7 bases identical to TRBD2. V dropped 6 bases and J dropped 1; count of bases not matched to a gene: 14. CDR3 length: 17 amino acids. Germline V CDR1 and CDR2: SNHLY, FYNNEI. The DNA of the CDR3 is TGTGCCAGCAGCACCGGGACTAACGGGTTGGTCCAAGAGACCCAGTACTTC. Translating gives CASSTGTNGLVQETQYF. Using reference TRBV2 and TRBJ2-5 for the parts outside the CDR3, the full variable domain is EPEVTQTPSHQVTQMGQEVILRCVPISNHLYFYWYRQILGQKVEFLVSFYNNEISEKSEIFDDQFSVERPDGSNFTLKIRSTKLEDSAMYFCASSTGTNGLVQETQYFGPGTRLLVL.

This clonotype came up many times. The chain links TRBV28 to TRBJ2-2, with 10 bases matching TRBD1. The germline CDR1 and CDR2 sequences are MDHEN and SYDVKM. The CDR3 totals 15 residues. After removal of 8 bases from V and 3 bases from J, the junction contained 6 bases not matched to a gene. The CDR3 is CASQTGGMDTGELFF. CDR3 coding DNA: TGTGCCAGCCAGACAGGGGGCATGGACACCGGGGAGCTGTTTTTT.

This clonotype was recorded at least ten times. The CDR3 sequence: CASKATGVYSYNSPLHF. In DNA, the CDR3 is TGTGCCAGCAAAGCGACAGGGGTCTACTCCTATAATTCACCCCTCCACTTT. The J gene is TRBJ1-6, the V gene TRBV27, with 8 bases aligning to TRBD1. Germline V CDR1 and CDR2: MNHEY, SMNVEV (reference sequence). This CDR3 spans 17 amino acids. V lost 7 bases to trimming and J lost 0 bases; unmatched junction nucleotides: 8.

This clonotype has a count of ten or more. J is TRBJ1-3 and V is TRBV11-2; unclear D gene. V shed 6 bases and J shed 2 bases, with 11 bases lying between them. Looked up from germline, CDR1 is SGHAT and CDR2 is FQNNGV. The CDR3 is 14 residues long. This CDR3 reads CASSKGITGNTIYF. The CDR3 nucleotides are TGTGCCAGCAGTAAAGGGATAACTGGAAACACCATATATTTT.

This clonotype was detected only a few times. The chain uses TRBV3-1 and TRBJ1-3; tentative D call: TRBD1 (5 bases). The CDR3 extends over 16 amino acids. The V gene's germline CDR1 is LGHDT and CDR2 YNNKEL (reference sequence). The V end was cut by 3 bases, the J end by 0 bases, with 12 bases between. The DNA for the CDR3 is TGTGCCAGCAGCCAGACAGTAACAAACTCTGGAAACACCATATATTTT. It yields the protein CASSQTVTNSGNTIYF.

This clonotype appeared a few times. The CDR3 DNA reads as TGTGCCATCAAGGAGGGGGACACACTTAGCCGGAGCTCCTACGAGCAGTACTTC. Residues: CAIKEGDTLSRSSYEQYF. The chain employs TRBV10-3 and TRBJ2-7; D may be TRBD1 or TRBD2 (6 bases each). Germline assignment: CDR1 ENHRY and CDR2 SYGVKD. The CDR3 is 18 residues long. V lost 7 bases to trimming and J lost 0 bases, with 25 bases between them.

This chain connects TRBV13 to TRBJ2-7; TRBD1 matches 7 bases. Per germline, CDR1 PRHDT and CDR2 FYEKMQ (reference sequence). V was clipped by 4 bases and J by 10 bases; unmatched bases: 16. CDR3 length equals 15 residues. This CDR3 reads CASSSKDRFLRQQYF. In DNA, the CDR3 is TGTGCCAGCAGCTCAAAGGACAGGTTCCTACGTCAACAGTACTTC.

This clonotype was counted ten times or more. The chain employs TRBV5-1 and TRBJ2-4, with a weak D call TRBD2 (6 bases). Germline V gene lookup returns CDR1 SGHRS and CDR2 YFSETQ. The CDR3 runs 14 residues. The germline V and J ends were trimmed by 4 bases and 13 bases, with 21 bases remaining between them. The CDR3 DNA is TGCGCCAGCAGCCTCCCGGGAGTCCCATTAATCCAGTACTTC. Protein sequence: CASSLPGVPLIQYF.

CDR3 sequence: CASRGGQNNEQYF. The DNA of the CDR3 is TGCGCCAGCAGAGGGGGACAGAACAACGAGCAGTACTTC. The chain has TRBV5-1 and TRBJ2-7, with TRBD1 matching over 7 bases. Germline lookup yields CDR1 SGHRS and CDR2 YFSETQ. The CDR3 spans 13 residues. The V segment lost 5 bases and the J segment 5 bases; nucleotides outside the gene matches: 7.

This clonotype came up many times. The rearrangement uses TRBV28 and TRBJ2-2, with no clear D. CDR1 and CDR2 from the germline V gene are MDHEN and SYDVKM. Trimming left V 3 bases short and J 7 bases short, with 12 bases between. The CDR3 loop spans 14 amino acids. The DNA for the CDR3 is TGTGCCAGCAGTTTCGCAGGTCCAGGCGGGGAGCTGTTTTTT. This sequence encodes CASSFAGPGGELFF.

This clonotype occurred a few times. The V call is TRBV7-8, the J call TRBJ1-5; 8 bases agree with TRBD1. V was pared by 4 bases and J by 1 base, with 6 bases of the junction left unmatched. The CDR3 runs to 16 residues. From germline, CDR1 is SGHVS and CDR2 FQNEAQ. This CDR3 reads CASSSETGVSNQPQHF. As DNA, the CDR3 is TGTGCCAGCAGCTCAGAGACAGGGGTCAGCAATCAGCCCCAGCATTTT.

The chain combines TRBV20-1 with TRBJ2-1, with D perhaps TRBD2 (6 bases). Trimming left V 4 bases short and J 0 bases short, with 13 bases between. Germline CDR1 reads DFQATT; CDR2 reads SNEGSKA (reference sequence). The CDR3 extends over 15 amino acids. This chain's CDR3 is CSATGTESSYNEQFF. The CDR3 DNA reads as TGCAGTGCTACCGGGACTGAAAGCTCCTACAATGAGCAGTTCTTC.

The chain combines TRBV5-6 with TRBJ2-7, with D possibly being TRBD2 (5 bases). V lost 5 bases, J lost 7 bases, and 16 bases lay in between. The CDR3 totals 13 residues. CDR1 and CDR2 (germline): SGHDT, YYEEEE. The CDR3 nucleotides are TGTGCCAGCAGTTGGACTCCCGACACGGAGCAGTACTTC. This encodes CASSWTPDTEQYF.

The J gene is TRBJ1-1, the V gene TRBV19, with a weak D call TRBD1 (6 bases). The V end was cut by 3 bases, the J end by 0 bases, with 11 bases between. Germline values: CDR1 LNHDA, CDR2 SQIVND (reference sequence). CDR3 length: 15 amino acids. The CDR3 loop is CASSMGASVNTEAFF. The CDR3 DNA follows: TGTGCCAGTAGTATGGGGGCTTCCGTGAACACTGAAGCTTTCTTT.

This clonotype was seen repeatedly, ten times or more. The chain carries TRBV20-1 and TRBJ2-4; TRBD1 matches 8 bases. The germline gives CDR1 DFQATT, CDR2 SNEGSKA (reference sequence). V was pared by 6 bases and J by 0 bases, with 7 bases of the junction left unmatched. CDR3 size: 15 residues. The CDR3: CSAAEDRVAKNIQYF. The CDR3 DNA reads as TGCAGTGCGGCCGAGGACAGGGTAGCCAAAAACATTCAGTACTTC.

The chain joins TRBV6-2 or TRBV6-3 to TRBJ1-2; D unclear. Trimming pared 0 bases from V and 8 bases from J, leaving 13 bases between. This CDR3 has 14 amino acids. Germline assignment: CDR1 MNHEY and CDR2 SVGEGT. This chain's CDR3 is CASSYSMGAGGYTF. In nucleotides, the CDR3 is TGTGCCAGCAGTTACTCGATGGGAGCCGGGGGCTACACCTTC.

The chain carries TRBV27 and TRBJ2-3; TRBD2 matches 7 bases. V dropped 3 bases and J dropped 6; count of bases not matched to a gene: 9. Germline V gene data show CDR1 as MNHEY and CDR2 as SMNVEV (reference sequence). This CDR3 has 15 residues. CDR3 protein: CASSLASGRLDTQYF. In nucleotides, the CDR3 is TGTGCCAGCAGTTTGGCTAGCGGCCGCTTGGATACGCAGTATTTT.

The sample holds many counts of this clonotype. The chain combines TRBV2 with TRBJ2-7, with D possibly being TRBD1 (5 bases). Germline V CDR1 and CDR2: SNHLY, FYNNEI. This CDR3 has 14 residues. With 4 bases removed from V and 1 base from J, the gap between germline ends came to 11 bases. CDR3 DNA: TGTGCCAGCAGTGTCGACAGTGGATCCTACGAGCAGTACTTC. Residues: CASSVDSGSYEQYF.

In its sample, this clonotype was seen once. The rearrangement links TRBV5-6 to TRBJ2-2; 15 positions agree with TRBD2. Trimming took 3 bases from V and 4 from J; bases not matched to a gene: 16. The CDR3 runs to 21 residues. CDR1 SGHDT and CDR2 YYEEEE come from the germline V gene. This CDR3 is CASSSPTTGTSGRWLTGELFF. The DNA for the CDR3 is TGTGCCAGCAGCTCCCCGACTACCGGGACTAGCGGGAGGTGGCTCACCGGGGAGCTGTTTTTT. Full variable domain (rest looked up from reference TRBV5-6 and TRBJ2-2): DAGVTQSPTHLIKTRGQQVTLRCSPKSGHDTVSWYQQALGQGPQFIFQYYEEEERQRGNFPDRFSGHQFPNYSSELNVNALLLGDSALYLCASSSPTTGTSGRWLTGELFFGEGSRLTVL.

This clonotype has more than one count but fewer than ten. For the CDR3, the DNA is TGTGCCAGCAGCGATAGGACTAGCGGGACGAGAAATGAGCAGTTCTTC. Amino acids: CASSDRTSGTRNEQFF. V is TRBV9 and J is TRBJ2-1; 12 bases line up with TRBD2. V dropped 3 bases and J dropped 7; count of bases not matched to a gene: 8. The germline V gene has CDR1 SGDLS and CDR2 YYNGEE. The CDR3 totals 16 residues.

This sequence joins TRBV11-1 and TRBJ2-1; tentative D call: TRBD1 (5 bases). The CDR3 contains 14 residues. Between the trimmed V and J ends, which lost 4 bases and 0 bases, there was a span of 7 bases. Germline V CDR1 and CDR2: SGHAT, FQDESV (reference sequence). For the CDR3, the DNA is TGTGCCAGCAGCTCGGACATCTCCTACAATGAGCAGTTCTTC. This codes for CASSSDISYNEQFF.

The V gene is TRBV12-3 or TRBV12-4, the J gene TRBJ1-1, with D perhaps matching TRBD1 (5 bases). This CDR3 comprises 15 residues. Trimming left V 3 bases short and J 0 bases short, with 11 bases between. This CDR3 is CASSFNWGMNTEAFF. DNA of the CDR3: TGTGCCAGCAGTTTTAATTGGGGCATGAACACTGAAGCTTTCTTT.

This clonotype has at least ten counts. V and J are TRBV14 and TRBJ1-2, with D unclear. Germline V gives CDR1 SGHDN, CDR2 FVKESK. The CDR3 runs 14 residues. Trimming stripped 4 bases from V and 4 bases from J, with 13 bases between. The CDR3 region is CASSLTRDSYGYTF. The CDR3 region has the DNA TGTGCCAGCAGCCTCACACGGGATTCCTATGGCTACACCTTC.

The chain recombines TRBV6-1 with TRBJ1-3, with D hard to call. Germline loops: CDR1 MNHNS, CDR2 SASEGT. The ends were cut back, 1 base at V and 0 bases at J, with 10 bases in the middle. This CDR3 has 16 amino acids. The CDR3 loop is CASSEGAGISGNTIYF. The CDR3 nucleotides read TGTGCCAGCAGTGAAGGAGCAGGCATCTCTGGAAACACCATATATTTT.

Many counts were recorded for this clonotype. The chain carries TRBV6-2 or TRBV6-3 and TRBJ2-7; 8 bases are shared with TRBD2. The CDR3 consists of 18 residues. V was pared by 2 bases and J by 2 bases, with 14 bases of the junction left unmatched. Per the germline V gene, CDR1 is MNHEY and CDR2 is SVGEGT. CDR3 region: CASSYASARLATTYEQYF. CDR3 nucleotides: TGTGCCAGCAGTTACGCGTCAGCACGACTAGCGACAACCTACGAGCAGTACTTC.

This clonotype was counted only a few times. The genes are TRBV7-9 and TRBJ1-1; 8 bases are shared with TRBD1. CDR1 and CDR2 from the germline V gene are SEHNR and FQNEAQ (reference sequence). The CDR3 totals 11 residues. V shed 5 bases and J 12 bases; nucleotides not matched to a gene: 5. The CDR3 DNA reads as TGTGCCAGCAGCCTGGACAGGGAACCTTTCTTT. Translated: CASSLDREPFF.

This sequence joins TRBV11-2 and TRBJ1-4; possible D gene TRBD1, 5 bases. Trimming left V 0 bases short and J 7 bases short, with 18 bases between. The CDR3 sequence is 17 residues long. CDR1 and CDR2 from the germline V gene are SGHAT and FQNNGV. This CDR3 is CASSLDPAGQRGEKLFF. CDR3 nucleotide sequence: TGTGCCAGCAGCTTAGATCCCGCAGGGCAAAGGGGTGAAAAACTGTTTTTT.

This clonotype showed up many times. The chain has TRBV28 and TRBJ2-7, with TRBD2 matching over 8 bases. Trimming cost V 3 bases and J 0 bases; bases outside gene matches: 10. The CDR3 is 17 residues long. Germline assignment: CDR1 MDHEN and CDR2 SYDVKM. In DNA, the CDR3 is TGTGCCAGCAGTTTTCCCACCCGGGGGACTAGCTCCTACGAGCAGTACTTC. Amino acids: CASSFPTRGTSSYEQYF.

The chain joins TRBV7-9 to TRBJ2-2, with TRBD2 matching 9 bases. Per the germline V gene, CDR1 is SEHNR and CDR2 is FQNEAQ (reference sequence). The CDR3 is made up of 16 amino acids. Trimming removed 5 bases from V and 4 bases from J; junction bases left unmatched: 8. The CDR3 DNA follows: TGTGCCAGCAGCATCCCTATAGCGGGAGTCACCGGGGAGCTGTTTTTT. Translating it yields CASSIPIAGVTGELFF.

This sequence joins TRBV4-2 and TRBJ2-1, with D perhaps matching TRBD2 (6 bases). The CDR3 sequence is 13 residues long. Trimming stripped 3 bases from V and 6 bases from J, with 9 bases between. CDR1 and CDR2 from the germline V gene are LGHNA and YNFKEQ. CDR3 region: CASSHNGGNEQFF. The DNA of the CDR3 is TGTGCCAGCAGCCATAACGGGGGCAATGAGCAGTTCTTC.